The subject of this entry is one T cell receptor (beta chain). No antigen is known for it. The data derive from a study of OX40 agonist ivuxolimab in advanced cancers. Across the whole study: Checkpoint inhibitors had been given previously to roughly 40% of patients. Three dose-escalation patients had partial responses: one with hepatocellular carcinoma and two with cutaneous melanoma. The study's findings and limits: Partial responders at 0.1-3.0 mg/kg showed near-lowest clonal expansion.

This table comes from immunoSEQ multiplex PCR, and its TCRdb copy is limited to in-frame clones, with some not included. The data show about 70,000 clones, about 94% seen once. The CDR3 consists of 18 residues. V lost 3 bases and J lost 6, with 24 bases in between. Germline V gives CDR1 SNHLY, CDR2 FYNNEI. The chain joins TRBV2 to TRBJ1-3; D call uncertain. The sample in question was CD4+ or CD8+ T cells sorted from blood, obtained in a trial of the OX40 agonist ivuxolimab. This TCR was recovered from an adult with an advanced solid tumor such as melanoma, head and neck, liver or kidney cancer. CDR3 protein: CASSELSLPTKWENTIYF. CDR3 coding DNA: TGTGCCAGCAGTGAGCTCAGCCTACCAACAAAGTGGGAAAACACCATATATTTT.